This TCR beta chain was found in a study of human T cells and chemical hapten exposure. Original analysis: Sampled TCR counts reached a median of 95,638 per sample, with values ranging from roughly 20,000 to 700,000. TCRdb itself ran the RACE reads through MiXCR, one entry per CDR3 protein. The V and J calls reflect TCRdb's pipeline rather than the authors' work. The profile covers around 99,000 distinct CDR3 sequences, with around 12% appearing a single time and over 2% taken by the ten largest. Specified time point: patch test 1, 2 weeks after DPC sensitization. Treatment reported: therapeutic diphenylcyclopropenone sensitization with weekly scalp DPC. Alopecia patients deemed DPC-suitable, aged 18 to 70, excluding pregnancy. V was trimmed by 6 bases and J by 4 bases, leaving 7 bases between them. Germline loops: CDR1 SNHLY, CDR2 FYNNEI. CDR3 size: 12 residues.

The receptor's source is a woman aged 40 to 50 with alopecia areata. Some clones in this sample may be carry-over from other donors' samples. The sequences come from whole blood, collected in connection with sensitization to the hapten diphenylcyclopropenone (DPC). The chain carries TRBV2 and TRBJ2-1, with D tentatively TRBD2 (6 bases). CDR3 residues: CASRREYNEQFF. CDR3 DNA: TGTGCCAGCAGGCGGGAATACAATGAGCAGTTCTTC.